Shown below are 30 T cell receptor beta chains from a single sample sequenced in a study of T cells in Graves' hyperthyroidism and ophthalmopathy. Amplified TCR beta CDR3 regions came from RNA transcripts. Researchers ran a first-round RT-PCR on the TCR CDR3 using the HTBI primer set. TCRdb ran MiXCR on the multiplex PCR reads and lists one entry per CDR3 protein. The sample consists of fewer than 650,000 distinct CDR3 sequences, 46% of them appearing once. Sequencing was performed on peripheral blood or thyroid tissue (not recorded which). Receptor source: an adult woman with Graves' disease, either hyperthyroidism or ophthalmopathy (not recorded which).

There are many counts of this clonotype. This chain links TRBV19 with TRBJ2-7; 8 bases fit TRBD1. This CDR3 has 15 amino acids. Trimming removed 5 bases from V and 3 bases from J; junction bases left unmatched: 9. Germline V gene lookup returns CDR1 LNHDA and CDR2 SQIVND (reference sequence). The CDR3 loop reads CASSSISGTGYEQYF. Written as DNA, the CDR3 is TGTGCCAGTAGTTCCATCTCCGGGACAGGCTACGAGCAGTACTTC.

There are a few counts of this clonotype. The genes are TRBV2 and TRBJ1-2; D is unclear. CDR3 length: 14 residues. The V end was cut by 1 base, the J end by 2 bases, with 8 bases between. Per the germline V gene, CDR1 is SNHLY and CDR2 is FYNNEI. CDR3 nucleotides: TGTGCCAGCAGTGAAGTGGGCAGCAACTATGGCTACACCTTC. Amino acids: CASSEVGSNYGYTF.

This rearrangement joins TRBV29-1 to TRBJ2-5; D is perhaps TRBD2 (7 bases). From germline, CDR1 is SQVTM and CDR2 ANQGSEA. The CDR3 totals 13 residues. The CDR3 DNA follows: TGCAGTGCCGGGGGGCGCTTGGTGGAGACCCAGTACTTC. Protein: CSAGGRLVETQYF.

This clonotype appeared many times. The V gene is TRBV2, the J gene TRBJ2-7, with TRBD1 matching 9 bases. CDR3 length: 15 residues. V shed 6 bases, J shed 2 bases, and the junction held 8 bases outside the gene matches. Germline assignment: CDR1 SNHLY and CDR2 FYNNEI. CDR3 sequence (DNA): TGTGCCAGCAGCCCCCTAACAGGGGGCGCCTACGAGCAGTACTTC. Translating it yields CASSPLTGGAYEQYF.

The sample holds a few counts of this clonotype. V is TRBV20-1 and J is TRBJ1-5; 8 nucleotides align to TRBD1. The germline V gene encodes CDR1 DFQATT and CDR2 SNEGSKA (reference sequence). CDR3 length: 13 amino acids. V trimming: 4 bases; J trimming: 5 bases; junction bases outside the gene matches: 4. The CDR3 sequence: CSANGQGDQPQHF. The CDR3 coding sequence is TGCAGTGCTAATGGACAGGGAGATCAGCCCCAGCATTTT.

The V gene is TRBV7-2, the J gene TRBJ1-1, with unresolved D. CDR1 is SGHTA and CDR2 is FQGNSA in the germline V gene. V was shortened by 2 bases and J by 5 bases, with 9 bases between the two germline ends. The CDR3 has 13 residues. The CDR3 DNA follows: TGTGCCAGCAGCTTACGGCGGTATACTGAAGCTTTCTTT. Residues: CASSLRRYTEAFF. Using reference TRBV7-2 and TRBJ1-1 for the parts outside the CDR3, the full variable domain is GAGVSQSPSNKVTEKGKDVELRCDPISGHTALYWYRQSLGQGLEFLIYFQGNSAPDKSGLPSDRFSAERTGGSVSTLTIQRTQQEDSAVYLCASSLRRYTEAFFGQGTRLTVV.

This chain connects TRBV5-1 to TRBJ2-7; the match to TRBD1 covers 7 bases. The CDR3 is 14 residues long. Germline lookup yields CDR1 SGHRS and CDR2 YFSETQ. With 4 bases clipped from V and 3 bases from J, the junction kept 7 bases outside the gene matches. The CDR3 DNA reads TGCGCCAGCAGCCTCCTGACAGGGAGCTACGAGCAGTACTTC. Protein product: CASSLLTGSYEQYF.

The chain recombines TRBV5-1 with TRBJ1-1; D perhaps matches TRBD1 (6 bases). Germline CDR1 reads SGHRS; CDR2 reads YFSETQ. V lost 5 bases, J lost 5 bases, and 19 bases lay in between. CDR3 length equals 15 residues. DNA for the CDR3: TGCGCCAGCAGTTTCATCGAGCGGGGGGCGACTGAAGCTTTCTTT. Translating it yields CASSFIERGATEAFF. Full variable domain (rest looked up from reference TRBV5-1 and TRBJ1-1): KAGVTQTPRYLIKTRGQQVTLSCSPISGHRSVSWYQQTPGQGLQFLFEYFSETQRNKGNFPGRFSGRQFSNSRSEMNVSTLELGDSALYLCASSFIERGATEAFFGQGTRLTVV.

This clonotype was seen only a few times. This rearrangement joins TRBV10-3 to TRBJ2-7; D remains ambiguous. There are 15 residues in the CDR3. Germline-derived CDR1 and CDR2 are ENHRY and SYGVKD. Deletions cut 0 bases from V and 1 base from J, with 10 bases between. CDR3 sequence reads: CAISESGGVSYEQYF. In nucleotides, the CDR3 is TGTGCCATCAGTGAGTCGGGCGGCGTATCCTACGAGCAGTACTTC.

This clonotype was counted a few times. This chain joins TRBV7-6 and TRBJ1-1, with D unclear. Trimming removed 6 bases from V and 7 bases from J, with 21 bases in between. Germline CDR1 and CDR2: SGHVS and FNYEAQ. This CDR3 spans 15 amino acids. CDR3 in DNA: TGTGCCAGCAGTTTAAAAGCTGTGTGGGGAGATGAAGCTTTCTTT. The encoded protein is CASSLKAVWGDEAFF.

The chain has TRBV19 and TRBJ2-3; D gene ambiguous. V dropped 6 bases and J dropped 0 bases, with 13 bases sitting between them. Germline lookup yields CDR1 LNHDA and CDR2 SQIVND (reference sequence). The CDR3 extends over 15 amino acids. The CDR3, as DNA: TGTGCCAGTAGATCCGCTCCGGGTAGCACAGATACGCAGTATTTT. It yields the protein CASRSAPGSTDTQYF.

V is TRBV10-3 and J is TRBJ1-6, with D unclear. The V gene's germline CDR1 is ENHRY and CDR2 SYGVKD. With 2 bases removed from V and 0 bases from J, the gap between germline ends came to 8 bases. This CDR3 comprises 16 residues. The CDR3 DNA is TGTGCCATCAGTGAGGCCTCGAGCTCCTATAATTCACCCCTCCACTTT. It translates to CAISEASSSYNSPLHF.

This clonotype came up once. The DNA of the CDR3 is TGTGCCACCAGCACCCGAGGGGTGGGGGAGACCCAGTACTTC. As protein: CATSTRGVGETQYF. The gene calls are TRBV15 and TRBJ2-5; perhaps D is TRBD1 or TRBD2 (5 bases each). Per germline, CDR1 LNHNV and CDR2 YYDKDF (reference sequence). The germline V and J ends were trimmed by 4 bases and 5 bases, with 14 bases remaining between them. The CDR3 covers 14 residues.

This chain joins TRBV6-2 or TRBV6-3 and TRBJ2-7; D unclear. Germline loops: CDR1 MNHEY, CDR2 SVGEGT. The CDR3 has 13 amino acids. The germline V and J ends were trimmed by 2 bases and 1 base, with 6 bases remaining between them. This CDR3 reads CASSYTRSYEQYF. The CDR3 DNA sequence: TGTGCCAGCAGTTACACGAGGTCCTACGAGCAGTACTTC.

CDR3 DNA sequence: TGTGCCAGCAGCCCCGGGTGGACGGTGAACTACGAGCAGTACTTC. It yields the protein CASSPGWTVNYEQYF. V gene TRBV7-2 combines with J gene TRBJ2-7; the D is unclear. CDR3 length equals 15 residues. Germline CDR1 SGHTA, CDR2 FQGNSA. The ends were cut back, 5 bases at V and 3 bases at J, with 17 bases in the middle.

V usage is TRBV6-2 or TRBV6-3 and J usage is TRBJ2-7; the D gene could be TRBD1 or TRBD2 (5 bases each). The germline CDR1 and CDR2 sequences are MNHEY and SVGEGT. The CDR3 spans 12 residues. The CDR3 DNA reads as TGTGCTACGTGGGGGAGCTCCTACGAGCAGTACTTC. Translated: CATWGSSYEQYF.

V is TRBV15 and J is TRBJ2-5; 10 bases line up with TRBD1. J lost 5 bases, V lost 3 bases, and 15 bases had no gene match. Germline values: CDR1 LNHNV, CDR2 YYDKDF (reference sequence). The CDR3 runs 18 residues. For the CDR3, the DNA is TGTGCCACCAGCAGTGGGGGACAGGGGACGATTAGCGGGGAGACCCAGTACTTC. Translated: CATSSGGQGTISGETQYF.

This rearrangement joins TRBV19 to TRBJ1-5, with TRBD1 identical over 9 bases. Per germline, CDR1 LNHDA and CDR2 SQIVND (reference sequence). This CDR3 contains 14 residues. The V and J ends lost 4 bases and 5 bases, in that order; junction bases with no gene match: 3. Written as DNA, the CDR3 is TGTGCCAGTAGTAGGACAGGGGATGATCAGCCCCAGCATTTT. Translation: CASSRTGDDQPQHF. Based on the CDR3 plus reference TRBV19 and TRBJ1-5, the full variable domain is DGGITQSPKYLFRKEGQNVTLSCEQNLNHDAMYWYRQDPGQGLRLIYYSQIVNDFQKGDIAEGYSVSREKKESFPLTVTSAQKNPTAFYLCASSRTGDDQPQHFGDGTRLSIL.

This clonotype turned up a few times. The chain combines TRBV7-9 with TRBJ1-1; 9 nucleotides line up with TRBD1. From germline, CDR1 is SEHNR and CDR2 FQNEAQ (reference sequence). The CDR3 totals 14 residues. Trimming cost V 3 bases and J 12 bases; bases outside gene matches: 11. The CDR3 DNA reads TGTGCCAGCAGCTTGGAAGGGACAGGGCTTGTGACTTTCTTT. Its translation is CASSLEGTGLVTFF.

In this sample, this clonotype turned up a few times. The junction departs from the called germline gene at one end, perhaps through a read error. This chain connects TRBV15 to TRBJ1-1; D unresolved. The CDR3 runs 13 residues. Germline V gives CDR1 LNHNV, CDR2 YYDKDF (reference sequence). In DNA, the CDR3 is TGTGCCACCAGCAGCTTGTCAAACACTGAGGCTTTCTTT. As protein: CATSSLSNTEAFF.

Remarks on this clonotype: The CDR3 end shows no conserved phenylalanine or tryptophan, and so a read error is likely. The DNA is left out, because the CDR3 cannot be placed on it with certainty; the CDR3 is given as TCRdb lists it. The chain uses TRBV29-1 and TRBJ1-1. The germline gives CDR1 SQVTM, CDR2 ANQGSEA. Counting both end residues, the CDR3 totals 8 amino acids. CDR3 sequence: CSVEFGVS.

This clonotype showed up just a few times. This sequence joins TRBV9 and TRBJ1-1, with D maybe TRBD1 (5 bases). The V end lost 3 bases, the J end lost 4 bases, and 13 bases lay between the germline ends. The CDR3 runs 14 residues. CDR1 and CDR2 (germline): SGDLS, YYNGEE. CDR3 protein: CASSASQGGTEAFF. CDR3 nucleotide sequence: TGTGCCAGCAGCGCCTCCCAGGGTGGCACTGAAGCTTTCTTT.

This rearrangement joins TRBV10-3 to TRBJ1-5; weak D call: TRBD1 (5 bases). The CDR3 has 14 amino acids. The V end was cut by 3 bases, the J end by 7 bases, with 13 bases between. The germline gives CDR1 ENHRY, CDR2 SYGVKD. CDR3 sequence reads: CAISDTGGGQPQHF. DNA of the CDR3: TGTGCCATCAGTGATACGGGGGGAGGCCAGCCCCAGCATTTT.

This clonotype was recorded many times. This chain connects TRBV12-3 or TRBV12-4 to TRBJ1-6, with a tentative D call TRBD1 (5 bases). Trimming left V 7 bases short and J 8 bases short, with 12 bases between. This CDR3 spans 13 amino acids. CDR3 sequence: CASKSMGDSPLHF. CDR3 nucleotide sequence: TGTGCCAGCAAGTCGATGGGGGATTCACCCCTCCACTTT.

The V call is TRBV9, the J call TRBJ1-1; 7 bases match TRBD1. The germline V gene encodes CDR1 SGDLS and CDR2 YYNGEE. CDR3 size: 14 residues. With V trimmed by 7 bases and J by 5 bases, 11 bases remained unmatched. The CDR3 protein is CASESGQSGTEAFF. The CDR3 bases are TGTGCCAGCGAATCGGGACAGTCCGGAACTGAAGCTTTCTTT.

This clonotype was counted at least ten times. The chain has TRBV20-1 and TRBJ2-7, with D possibly TRBD1 on 6 matching bases. This CDR3 spans 12 amino acids. Trimming shortened V by 4 bases and J by 3 bases, and 10 bases separated the two germline ends. CDR1 and CDR2 from the germline V gene are DFQATT and SNEGSKA (reference sequence). CDR3 nucleotides: TGCAGTGCTATAAGGACAGACTACGAGCAGTACTTC. Translated: CSAIRTDYEQYF.

Ten or more counts support this clonotype. The chain employs TRBV20-1 and TRBJ2-7; 9 nucleotides agree with TRBD2. Germline V gene sequence: CDR1 DFQATT, CDR2 SNEGSKA (reference sequence). The CDR3 runs 17 residues. The trim removed 6 bases at V and 0 bases at J, leaving 15 bases unmatched. The CDR3 spells CSAKAGLADFLSYEQYF. CDR3 nucleotides: TGCAGTGCCAAGGCGGGACTAGCCGACTTCCTCTCCTACGAGCAGTACTTC.

This clonotype has just a few counts. The chain has TRBV7-9 and TRBJ2-6; D is perhaps TRBD1 or TRBD2 (5 bases each). The V end was cut by 7 bases, the J end by 0 bases, with 10 bases between. The CDR3 loop spans 15 amino acids. The germline V gene has CDR1 SEHNR and CDR2 FQNEAQ (reference sequence). As DNA, the CDR3 is TGTGCCAGCATCCCCGGGGCCTCTGGGGCCAACGTCCTGACTTTC. Translation: CASIPGASGANVLTF.

This clonotype showed up just a few times. The CDR3 nucleotides are TGTGCCAGCAGCGTGCGTGGGAGTCGGACCGGGGAGCTGTTTTTT. It translates to CASSVRGSRTGELFF. The rearrangement uses TRBV9 and TRBJ2-2; a possible D gene is TRBD2 (5 bases). This CDR3 is built from 15 residues. V lost 2 bases to trimming and J lost 5 bases, with 13 bases between them. Germline V gene lookup returns CDR1 SGDLS and CDR2 YYNGEE.

A remark on this clonotype: The conserved closing phenylalanine or tryptophan is absent in this CDR3, likely reflecting a read error. It is unclear where the CDR3 begins or ends on the DNA, so no DNA is shown, and the CDR3 is as TCRdb lists it. J is TRBJ1-2 and V is TRBV20-1; TRBD1, the table's D call, was not compared with the DNA. Germline V gene sequence: CDR1 DFQATT, CDR2 SNEGSKA (reference sequence). The CDR3 spans 8 amino acids, including both terminal residues. CDR3: CSARDAGE.